This entry lists 25 T cell receptor beta chains sequenced from one sample in a study of blood T cells in healthy people across ages. The authors ran a second PCR of about 7 to 11 cycles using a sample-barcoded 5' primer and a J-beta primer mix. TCRdb independently ran MiXCR on the 5' RACE reads; one entry per CDR3 protein. Among hundreds of thousands of distinct CDR3 sequences listed, about 30% were seen once. Sequencing used blood. These receptors all come from a woman aged 80 or over in good health.

The chain couples TRBV18 to TRBJ2-5, with 9 positions matching TRBD2. Germline V gene sequence: CDR1 KGHSH, CDR2 LQKENI. The trim removed 3 bases at V and 2 bases at J, leaving 7 bases unmatched. This CDR3 region has 16 residues. The CDR3 here is CASSPRLAGSQETQYF. CDR3 coding DNA: TGTGCCAGCTCACCCCGGCTAGCGGGATCTCAAGAGACCCAGTACTTC.

Many counts were recorded for this clonotype. V is TRBV20-1 and J is TRBJ2-3; TRBD2 matches at 8 bases. V dropped 4 bases and J dropped 4; count of bases not matched to a gene: 4. The CDR3 length is 13 residues. Germline CDR1 is DFQATT and CDR2 is SNEGSKA (reference sequence). The CDR3 reads CSANGGAPDTQYF. DNA for the CDR3: TGCAGTGCTAACGGGGGGGCCCCAGATACGCAGTATTTT.

In this sample, this clonotype turned up a few times. The rearrangement links TRBV5-4 to TRBJ2-1, with TRBD1 identical over 8 bases. V lost 4 bases and J lost 9; bases outside the gene matches: 9. Germline CDR1 and CDR2: SGHNT and YYREEE (reference sequence). This CDR3 has 14 residues. The CDR3: CASSRGQGEGEQFF. The CDR3 region has the DNA TGTGCCAGCAGCCGCGGACAGGGTGAAGGTGAGCAGTTCTTC.

Turning to this clonotype: The CDR3 carries no conserved terminal phenylalanine or tryptophan, so it likely arises from a read error. The chain joins TRBV6-6 to TRBJ2-3; TRBD1 matches at 8 bases. J was trimmed by 2 bases and V by 8 bases; bases with no gene match: 9. Germline lookup yields CDR1 MNHNY and CDR2 SVGAGI (reference sequence). The CDR3 has 15 amino acids. The CDR3 nucleotides read TGTGCCAGCCGCACCGGGACAGGCTTCACAGATACGCAGTATTTG. This sequence encodes CASRTGTGFTDTQYL.

This clonotype was found many times. This chain connects TRBV5-1 to TRBJ2-7; D is perhaps TRBD2 (7 bases). The V gene's germline CDR1 is SGHRS and CDR2 YFSETQ. The CDR3 consists of 14 residues. Trimming shortened V by 3 bases and J by 4 bases, and 14 bases separated the two germline ends. The CDR3 is CASSSDGGRYEQYF. CDR3 nucleotide sequence: TGCGCCAGCAGCTCCGACGGGGGGCGGTACGAGCAGTACTTC. Combining the CDR3 with reference TRBV5-1 and TRBJ2-7 gives the whole variable domain KAGVTQTPRYLIKTRGQQVTLSCSPISGHRSVSWYQQTPGQGLQFLFEYFSETQRNKGNFPGRFSGRQFSNSRSEMNVSTLELGDSALYLCASSSDGGRYEQYFGPGTRLTVT.

Of note for this clonotype: Possible read error: a much larger clone is one base away. The V gene is TRBV18, the J gene TRBJ2-1; D unclear. CDR1 is KGHSH, CDR2 LQKENI, per germline. The CDR3 contains 15 residues. V was trimmed by 3 bases and J by 12 bases, leaving 21 bases between them. CDR3 DNA sequence: TGTGCCAGCTCACCCACTCAGAACACCATCGATGGGCAGTTCTTC. The encoded protein is CASSPTQNTIDGQFF.

V usage is TRBV7-9 and J usage is TRBJ2-7, with TRBD1 identical over 10 bases. J gave up 5 bases and V 2 bases, and 6 bases lay outside the gene matches. The CDR3 runs to 15 residues. Germline V lookup: CDR1 SEHNR, CDR2 FQNEAQ (reference sequence). For the CDR3, the DNA is TGTGCCAGCAGCTTATCGGGACAGGGGACCGACGAGCAGTACTTC. Amino acid sequence: CASSLSGQGTDEQYF.

This clonotype came up many times. One end of the junction does not line up with germline, which may come from a read error. The chain links TRBV20-1 to TRBJ2-5; maybe TRBD1 (6 bases). Germline-derived CDR1 and CDR2 are DFQATT and SNEGSKA (reference sequence). The CDR3 contains 15 residues. The CDR3 DNA is TGCAGTCCTAGAGATCTAGGTAGAGGGGGAGAGACCCAGTACTTC. Protein: CSPRDLGRGGETQYF.

This clonotype showed up just a few times. This chain joins TRBV15 and TRBJ1-5; D unresolved. The V and J ends lost 5 bases and 0 bases respectively, with 5 bases between them. In germline, CDR1 is LNHNV, CDR2 YYDKDF (reference sequence). This CDR3 comprises 13 residues. Here the CDR3 DNA reads TGTGCCACCAGCCAGGATAGCAATCAGCCCCAGCATTTT. Amino acids: CATSQDSNQPQHF.

This clonotype was detected a few times. The V call is TRBV28, the J call TRBJ1-1; TRBD1 might be the D (5 bases). In germline, CDR1 is MDHEN, CDR2 SYDVKM. The length of the CDR3 is 11 residues. With 3 bases removed from V and 7 bases from J, the gap between germline ends came to 6 bases. The CDR3: CASSLQGEAFF. The CDR3 nucleotides read TGTGCCAGCAGTTTGCAGGGTGAAGCTTTCTTT.

The V call is TRBV7-2, the J call TRBJ2-7, with 9 positions matching TRBD2. The length of the CDR3 is 16 residues. After removal of 1 base from V and 7 bases from J, the junction contained 11 bases not matched to a gene. CDR1 is SGHTA and CDR2 is FQGNSA in the germline V gene. CDR3 sequence: CASSLGVSGGLNEQYF. In DNA, the CDR3 is TGTGCCAGCAGCTTAGGGGTTAGCGGGGGCCTAAATGAGCAGTACTTC. The full variable domain, with the rest looked up from reference TRBV7-2 and TRBJ2-7, is GAGVSQSPSNKVTEKGKDVELRCDPISGHTALYWYRQSLGQGLEFLIYFQGNSAPDKSGLPSDRFSAERTGGSVSTLTIQRTQQEDSAVYLCASSLGVSGGLNEQYFGPGTRLTVT.

As to this clonotype: A much larger clone sits a single nucleotide away, making a read error possible. The chain links TRBV7-9 to TRBJ2-2, with 9 bases fitting TRBD1. This CDR3 region has 13 residues. Looked up from germline, CDR1 is SEHNR and CDR2 is FQNEAQ (reference sequence). The CDR3 DNA reads TGTGCCAGCAGACAGGGGGCGGACGGGGAGCGGTTTTTT. Residues: CASRQGADGERFF.

This clonotype was seen many times. The junction and the germline gene differ at one end; a read error may be behind it. This rearrangement joins TRBV7-7 to TRBJ2-5; D is undetermined. Germline V CDR1 and CDR2: SSHAT, FNYEAQ (reference sequence). The CDR3 totals 13 residues. For the CDR3, the DNA is TGTGCTAGCAGCTTAGACACGCAAGAGACCCAGTACTTC. Protein: CASSLDTQETQYF.

The sample holds many counts of this clonotype. This chain uses TRBV5-1 with TRBJ2-6; 9 bases match TRBD1. In germline, CDR1 is SGHRS, CDR2 YFSETQ. The CDR3 contains 19 residues. Unmatched junction bases numbered 11, after V lost 4 bases and J lost 0 bases. CDR3 in amino acids: CASSQRPGQGPSGANVLTF. The CDR3 coding sequence is TGCGCCAGCAGCCAGAGACCGGGACAGGGACCCTCTGGGGCCAACGTCCTGACTTTC.

The J gene is TRBJ2-3, the V gene TRBV20-1; 7 bases are a match to TRBD1. Germline CDR1 is DFQATT and CDR2 is SNEGSKA (reference sequence). The ends lost 0 bases at V and 6 bases at J; junction bases unmatched: 12. This CDR3 has 16 amino acids. The CDR3 is CSARDTGTATLDTQYF. CDR3 bases: TGCAGTGCTAGAGACACCGGGACAGCGACATTGGATACGCAGTATTTT.

This clonotype was seen repeatedly, ten times or more. The J gene is TRBJ2-7, the V gene TRBV3-1; D gene ambiguous. CDR1 and CDR2 (germline): LGHDT, YNNKEL (reference sequence). The CDR3 contains 10 residues. Trimming stripped 4 bases from V and 7 bases from J, with 5 bases between. Written as DNA, the CDR3 is TGTGCCAGCAGCCCGACAGAGCAGTACTTC. The encoded protein is CASSPTEQYF.

This clonotype has a handful of counts. With a much larger clone just one base away, this may be a read error. V usage is TRBV7-3 and J usage is TRBJ2-1, with D uncertain. Germline lookup yields CDR1 SGHTA and CDR2 FQGTGA. The V end was cut by 3 bases, the J end by 2 bases, with 11 bases between. The CDR3 extends over 15 amino acids. The CDR3 region is CASSLEVQAYNEQFF. DNA for the CDR3: TGTGCCAGCAGCTTGGAAGTCCAGGCCTACAATGAGCAGTTCTTC.

This clonotype was detected ten times or more. Here the CDR3 reads CASRPRGGDEKLFF. DNA for the CDR3: TGTGCCAGCAGGCCAAGGGGCGGGGATGAAAAACTGTTTTTT. This chain joins TRBV6-5 and TRBJ1-4, with D maybe TRBD1 (5 bases). CDR1 is MNHEY and CDR2 is SVGAGI in the germline V gene. This CDR3 has 14 amino acids. Trimming left V 6 bases short and J 6 bases short, with 14 bases between.

Comment on this clonotype: A read error may account for a junction end that differs from germline. The chain has TRBV2 and TRBJ1-5, with D unresolved. Looked up from germline, CDR1 is SNHLY and CDR2 is FYNNEI. The CDR3 loop spans 14 amino acids. The CDR3 bases are TGTGCCAGCAGTGAGCCCCCGGCAAATCGGCCCCAGCATTTT. This translates into CASSEPPANRPQHF.

This clonotype was detected ten times or more. V usage is TRBV5-4 and J usage is TRBJ2-5, with D maybe TRBD1 (6 bases). Germline CDR1 SGHNT, CDR2 YYREEE (reference sequence). The CDR3 length is 16 residues. Between the trimmed V and J ends, which lost 3 bases and 4 bases, there was a span of 19 bases. The CDR3 sequence is CASSSASGEYGETQYF. CDR3 sequence (DNA): TGTGCCAGCAGCTCAGCCTCAGGGGAGTATGGAGAGACCCAGTACTTC.

The gene calls are TRBV29-1 and TRBJ1-2; D gene ambiguous. The CDR3 length is 12 residues. V lost 3 bases to trimming and J lost 4 bases, with 9 bases between them. Germline CDR1 SQVTM, CDR2 ANQGSEA. DNA of the CDR3: TGCAGCGTTGACCAAATCTTCTATGGCTACACCTTC. Amino acids: CSVDQIFYGYTF.

This clonotype was counted ten times or more. A junction boundary mismatches the germline segment, possibly from a read error. The chain combines TRBV7-2 with TRBJ2-1, with 14 bases fitting TRBD2. The CDR3 runs 15 residues. Germline V CDR1 and CDR2: SGHTA, FQGNSA. The CDR3, as DNA: TGCGCCAGCAGCCCGGGACTAGCGGGAGTAAATGAGCAGTTCTTC. Protein: CASSPGLAGVNEQFF.

The table lists this clonotype with a few counts. The chain recombines TRBV20-1 with TRBJ1-1, with D maybe TRBD1 (6 bases). V was pared by 0 bases and J by 6 bases, with 17 bases between. This CDR3 comprises 15 residues. The germline gives CDR1 DFQATT, CDR2 SNEGSKA (reference sequence). CDR3 protein: CSARDPNRVVAEAFF. The CDR3 coding sequence is TGCAGTGCTAGAGATCCGAACAGGGTGGTTGCTGAAGCTTTCTTT.

About this clonotype: It may be a read error: a sequence one base away is much more abundant. V is TRBV18 and J is TRBJ2-5; 10 bases map to TRBD1. CDR1 is KGHSH, CDR2 LQKENI, per germline. Trimming took 3 bases from V and 11 from J; bases not matched to a gene: 12. This CDR3 contains 15 residues. The DNA for the CDR3 is TGTGCCAGCTCACCGAGACAGGGGGCGTCCAATGAGCAGTACTTC. Its protein product is CASSPRQGASNEQYF.

There are a few counts of this clonotype. This may come from a read error, since a much larger clone is one base off. The rearrangement links TRBV10-3 to TRBJ1-2; 9 bases fit TRBD1. This CDR3 comprises 14 residues. Germline V gene sequence: CDR1 ENHRY, CDR2 SYGVKD. With V trimmed by 4 bases and J by 8 bases, 8 bases remained unmatched. The chain's CDR3 is CAISGGTGPGGYTF. The DNA of the CDR3 is TGTGCCATCAGTGGCGGGACAGGGCCCGGAGGCTACACCTTC.